This TCR beta chain derives from a study of beta chain features in type 1 diabetes. Regarding the study as a whole: More deletions and fewer insertions at VDJ junctions were seen in type 1 diabetes patients. Cells that show high TCR expression could be over-represented by cDNA sequencing. There was a moderate but significant shortening of TCRB CDR3s in all four CD4+ subsets of Type 1 diabetes patients.

The length of the CDR3 is 16 residues. The trim removed 5 bases at V and 0 bases at J, leaving 1 base unmatched. Germline CDR1 reads SGHVS; CDR2 reads FNYEAQ. Expressed TCRB transcripts were sequenced after all isolated RNA was converted to cDNA. Data came from immunoSEQ multiplex PCR; TCRdb stores just in-frame clones and leaves some out. Of over 120,000 clones detected, about an eighth appear once; the ten largest clones hold 1.3%. This clone was seen only a few times. What it recognizes is unknown. This receptor was identified in a man between 18 and 35 years old with type 1 diabetes. The rearrangement links TRBV7-6 to TRBJ2-1; 13 nucleotides line up with TRBD2. Specimen: central memory CD4+ T cells from blood. The CDR3 DNA reads as TGTGCCAGCAGCCGGACTAGCGGGGGCTCCTACAATGAGCAGTTCTTC. Translated: CASSRTSGGSYNEQFF.